This record concerns one TCR beta chain sequence. Per the study methods: Nucleated cell counts were estimated from reference gene primer amplification. Using immunoSEQ multiplex PCR, the repertoire was profiled, and TCRdb retains in-frame clones only, with some absent. V and J calls and clone size are given by that table; D and trimming were obtained from the DNA. In the table there are about 360,000 clones, about 89% of which are singletons. This sample is drawn from a study of blood T cell repertoires in COVID-19. Trimming removed 7 bases from V and 7 bases from J, with 13 bases in between. The CDR3 totals 12 residues. CDR1 and CDR2 from the germline V gene are SQVTM and ANQGSEA.

The specimen sequenced was PBMCs or T cells enriched from blood (not recorded which). The genes are TRBV29-1 and TRBJ2-2; TRBD1 is a possible D gene (6 bases). The clonotype comes from a man aged 35 to 55 in a cohort exposed to, infected with or recovered from COVID-19 (not recorded which). CDR3 in amino acids: CSGTGRIGELFF. The CDR3 coding sequence is TGCAGCGGCACAGGGCGGATCGGGGAGCTGTTTTTT.